The table lists the clone carrying this T cell receptor (beta chain) with a few counts. Its antigen is unknown. Using a J-beta primer mix together with a sample-barcoded 5' primer, a second PCR was run for roughly 6 to 11 cycles. TCRdb ran MiXCR on the 5' RACE reads and lists one entry per CDR3 protein. The sample lists roughly 680,000 distinct CDR3 sequences; approximately 21% were seen once. These data come from a study of blood T cells in healthy people across ages. Study results and caveats: In long-lived donors, naive CD4+ cell counts and diversity exceeded those of aged donors. Older individuals had lower TCR beta diversity per million T cells (the decline was roughly linear). The lack of PBMC sorting stopped any conclusive naive versus antigen-experienced comparison.

V lost 6 bases to trimming and J lost 8 bases, with 8 bases between them. The CDR3 spans 12 residues. CDR1 is SEHNR, CDR2 FQNEAQ, per germline (reference sequence). This clonotype originated in a man between 65 and 85 years old in good health. This chain links TRBV7-9 with TRBJ1-6, with D unclear. The sample comprised blood. The CDR3 DNA sequence: TGTGCCAGCAGTTACGCGGATTCACCCCTCCACTTT. It is translated as CASSYADSPLHF.